Listed below are T cell receptor beta chains from one sample, sequenced in a study of post-analysis software for immune sequencing data. TCRdb reprocessed the PCR reads with MiXCR, giving one entry per CDR3 protein. The sample records 150,000 to 200,000 distinct CDR3 sequences, around 28% being singletons. The sample comprised blood. The receptors were sampled from a girl aged 10 to 17 with multiple sclerosis. The CDR3 runs from the conserved cysteine through the conserved F or W. The order of the fields is V gene, CDR3 protein.

TRBV3-1 | CAGSQIRGSEQYF
TRBV7-8 | CASSLRVADTEAFF
TRBV20-1 | CSAKSEKGYTF
TRBV3-1 | CASSRDSEQYF
TRBV11-2 | CASSPVTAGYETQYF
TRBV5-1 | CASSFGLGGDEQYF
TRBV14 | CASSQDLATGTSGIFRSSYNEQFF
TRBV20-1 | CSAMSRTSYNEQFF
TRBV29-1 | CSVGIAGGPHNEQFF
TRBV4-1 | CASRHWGTEAFF
TRBV2 | CASMSDALLQETQYF
TRBV5-1 | CASSWGVRTDTQYF
TRBV29-1 | CSVGTSLETQYF